This T cell receptor beta chain appears in the sequencing data of a study of cytomegalovirus exposure and HLA in healthy donors. Study-wide findings and caveats: In a later analysis, across HLA loci, associated TCR counts were highest for DRB1, lowest for HLA-C.

CDR1 SEHNR and CDR2 FQNEAQ come from the germline V gene (reference sequence). Trimming cost V 1 base and J 3 bases, with 12 bases left between them. This CDR3 contains 15 residues. 60 Vbeta and 13 Jbeta primers were used in PCR. TCRdb's copy holds only in-frame clones and misses some; the assay was immunoSEQ multiplex PCR. This table has roughly 180,000 clones, 80% appearing once. Concerning this clone: Its cognate antigen is unknown.

The J gene is TRBJ1-2, the V gene TRBV7-9; unclear D gene. The clonotype was recovered from a girl aged 5-17 years in good health and CMV-seropositive. Sequenced: PBMCs. CDR3 sequence reads: CASSLVQAGYYGYTF. The CDR3 bases are TGTGCCAGCAGCTTAGTCCAGGCGGGGTACTATGGCTACACCTTC. Variable domain in full (rest from reference TRBV7-9 and TRBJ1-2): DTGVSQNPRHKITKRGQNVTFRCDPISEHNRLYWYRQTLGQGPEFLTYFQNEAQLEKSRLLSDRFSAERPKGSFSTLEIQRTEQGDSAMYLCASSLVQAGYYGYTFGSGTRLTVV.